Listed below are T cell receptor beta chains from one sample, sequenced in a study of blood T cell repertoires in COVID-19. Generated by immunoSEQ multiplex PCR, the TCRdb table keeps only in-frame clones and is missing some. Among roughly 200,000 clones listed, 75% to 90% were seen once. The source material was peripheral blood. These receptors all stem from a man aged 35 to 55 with acute or convalescent COVID-19. The CDR3 runs from the conserved cysteine through the conserved F or W. A D gene is named only where the DNA matches it firmly. Expanded clones get a size class; other rows say once, few or many, or leave the size out.

J gene	D gene	V gene	clone size	CDR3 protein	CDR3 DNA
TRBJ2-7	NA	TRBV19	NA	CASSISPGGLYEQYF	TGTGCCAGTAGTATATCCCCCGGAGGACTGTACGAGCAGTACTTC
TRBJ1-2	NA	TRBV28	NA	CASSPAPWLDYTF	TGTGCCAGCAGTCCCGCTCCATGGCTTGACTACACCTTC
TRBJ2-5	TRBD2	TRBV7-2	NA	CASSLMRGALGETQYF	TGTGCCAGCAGCTTGATGCGGGGGGCCCTAGGTGAGACCCAGTACTTC
TRBJ2-5	NA	TRBV6-5	NA	CASRSTAMGETQYF	TGTGCCAGCAGATCGACAGCCATGGGAGAGACCCAGTACTTC
TRBJ2-1	TRBD2	TRBV4-2	NA	CASSPTTSQTYNEQFF	TGTGCCAGCAGCCCTACGACTAGCCAAACCTACAATGAGCAGTTCTTC
TRBJ2-1	NA	TRBV24-1	NA	CATSDSGGNEQFF	TGTGCCACCAGTGATTCCGGGGGCAATGAGCAGTTCTTC
TRBJ1-5	NA	TRBV4-1	once	CASSQVTRYSNQPQHF	TGCGCCAGCAGCCAAGTTACCCGGTATAGCAATCAGCCCCAGCATTTT
TRBJ1-1	TRBD1	TRBV6-5	NA	CASSYDRGRVEAFF	TGTGCCAGCAGTTACGACAGGGGGCGGGTTGAAGCTTTCTTT
TRBJ2-7	NA	TRBV19	once	CASSMGVRIPYEQYF	TGTGCCAGTAGTATGGGTGTCAGGATACCCTACGAGCAGTACTTC
TRBJ1-1	NA	TRBV7-9	NA	CASSLGGVQAEAFF	TGTGCCAGCAGCTTAGGGGGGGTACAGGCTGAAGCTTTCTTT
TRBJ1-5	TRBD1	TRBV27	once	CASSLRGQQPQHF	TGTGCCAGCAGCCTCAGGGGGCAACAGCCCCAGCATTTT
TRBJ1-2	NA	TRBV6-5	NA	CATPAGGYRYGYTF	TGTGCCACCCCTGCGGGGGGGTATAGGTATGGCTACACCTTC
TRBJ1-5	NA	TRBV28	once	CASSLGTVWGIYSNQPQHF	TGTGCCAGCAGTTTAGGGACTGTATGGGGGATATATAGCAATCAGCCCCAGCATTTT
TRBJ2-7	NA	TRBV7-8	NA	CASSRVGESGYEQYF	TGTGCCAGCAGCCGAGTGGGCGAGTCAGGTTACGAGCAGTACTTC
TRBJ1-5	TRBD1	TRBV4-1	NA	CASSQGWDRDQPQHF	TGCGCCAGCAGCCAAGGGTGGGACAGGGACCAGCCCCAGCATTTT
TRBJ2-2	TRBD1	TRBV5-1	NA	CASSMTGYPGELFF	TGCGCCAGCAGCATGACAGGGTATCCCGGGGAGCTGTTTTTT
TRBJ1-2	NA	TRBV12-3/TRBV12-4	NA	CASSLRANYGYTF	TGTGCCAGCAGTTTAAGAGCTAACTATGGCTACACCTTC
TRBJ1-2	TRBD1	TRBV4-2	NA	CASSPWTGNYGYTF	TGTGCCAGCAGCCCCTGGACAGGGAACTATGGCTACACCTTC
TRBJ1-2	NA	TRBV6-5	NA	CASSPTTVHSRYTF	TGTGCCAGCAGTCCAACGACAGTCCACTCCCGCTACACCTTC
TRBJ2-5	NA	TRBV19	NA	CASSMGRGETQYF	TGTGCCAGTAGTATGGGAAGGGGGGAGACCCAGTACTTC
TRBJ2-6	NA	TRBV15	NA	CATSRGGSLAANVLTF	TGTGCCACCAGCAGAGGGGGCAGTCTTGCGGCCAACGTCCTGACTTTC
TRBJ2-3	TRBD2	TRBV5-1	NA	CASSFSGLAGVADTQYF	TGCGCCAGCAGCTTTTCTGGACTAGCGGGGGTTGCAGATACGCAGTATTTT
TRBJ1-2	NA	TRBV4-3	NA	CASSPTIGGNYGYTF	TGCGCCAGCAGCCCCACCATCGGAGGGAACTATGGCTACACCTTC
TRBJ1-4	NA	TRBV6-5	NA	CASRQGTNEKLFF	TGTGCCAGCAGACAGGGAACTAATGAAAAACTGTTTTTT
TRBJ2-2	TRBD2	TRBV19	NA	CASSVPGLAGATGELFF	TGTGCCAGTAGTGTTCCGGGACTAGCGGGGGCGACCGGGGAGCTGTTTTTT
TRBJ1-5	NA	TRBV30	NA	CAWSVRPGIQPQHF	TGTGCCTGGAGTGTAAGGCCAGGGATTCAGCCCCAGCATTTT
TRBJ1-6	NA	TRBV5-5	once	CASSLSWVGGSPLHF	TGTGCCAGCAGCTTGTCCTGGGTTGGAGGTTCACCCCTCCACTTT
TRBJ2-5	NA	TRBV21-1	NA	CASSERGQGVISETQYF	TGTGCCAGCAGCGAGCGGGGACAGGGGGTAATCTCGGAGACCCAGTACTTC
TRBJ2-6	TRBD1	TRBV19	NA	CASSIDPGGAIGANVLTF	TGTGCCAGTAGTATAGATCCAGGGGGCGCAATTGGGGCCAACGTCCTGACTTTC
TRBJ2-2	NA	TRBV15	NA	CATSRTVTNTGELFF	TGTGCCACCAGCCGGACAGTTACGAACACCGGGGAGCTGTTTTTT
TRBJ2-3	TRBD2	TRBV2	NA	CASRERLAGLSTDTQYF	TGTGCCAGCAGGGAGAGACTAGCGGGGCTTAGCACAGATACGCAGTATTTT
TRBJ2-1	TRBD2	TRBV11-3	once	CASSSGLAGGHPNEQFF	TGTGCCAGCAGCTCGGGACTAGCGGGGGGCCACCCGAATGAGCAGTTCTTC
TRBJ1-3	TRBD1	TRBV5-4	once	CASSFSLGTGRFSGNTIYF	TGTGCCAGCAGCTTTTCCCTTGGGACAGGCCGATTCTCTGGAAACACCATATATTTT
TRBJ1-1	TRBD1	TRBV6-2/TRBV6-3	once	CASSYSGQAPEAFF	TGTGCCAGCAGTTACTCGGGACAGGCCCCTGAAGCTTTCTTT
TRBJ1-5	NA	TRBV24-1	few	CATSVDSEQPQHF	TGTGCCACCAGTGTGGACAGTGAGCAGCCCCAGCATTTT
TRBJ1-6	NA	TRBV10-3	NA	CAISEGHNSYNSPLHF	TGTGCCATCAGTGAGGGACACAACTCCTATAATTCACCCCTCCACTTT
TRBJ2-1	NA	TRBV29-1	NA	CSANSGSNEQFF	TGCAGCGCCAACTCAGGGTCCAATGAGCAGTTCTTC
TRBJ2-7	NA	TRBV11-2	NA	CASSYRRYEQYF	TGTGCCAGCAGCTACCGCAGGTACGAGCAGTACTTC
TRBJ1-1	TRBD1	TRBV23-1	NA	CASSHPGQGRNTEAFF	TGCGCCAGCAGTCACCCGGGACAGGGGCGGAACACTGAAGCTTTCTTT
TRBJ2-7	NA	TRBV7-2	NA	CATSDREGHEQYF	TGTGCCACCTCGGACAGGGAGGGCCACGAGCAGTACTTC
TRBJ1-2	TRBD1	TRBV27	NA	CATGTGARSGGYTF	TGTGCCACTGGGACAGGGGCCCGGTCAGGTGGCTACACCTTC
TRBJ2-3	NA	TRBV6-5	NA	CASRQGATQYF	TGTGCCAGCAGACAGGGTGCTACGCAGTATTTT
TRBJ1-6	TRBD1	TRBV19	once	CASGGQVFNSPLHF	TGTGCCAGTGGGGGACAGGTCTTTAATTCACCCCTCCACTTT
TRBJ2-3	TRBD1	TRBV28	NA	CASSLNPGQGGDTQYF	TGTGCCAGCAGTTTAAACCCTGGACAGGGGGGAGATACGCAGTATTTT
TRBJ2-1	NA	TRBV3-1/TRBV3-2	NA	CASRSRGTNEQFF	TGTGCCAGCAGATCCAGGGGAACGAATGAGCAGTTCTTC
TRBJ2-3	TRBD2	TRBV10-3	NA	CAIRRTSGSSTDTQYF	TGTGCCATCAGACGGACTAGCGGATCTAGCACAGATACGCAGTATTTT
TRBJ2-2	TRBD1	TRBV7-6	NA	CASSFRQGGTGELFF	TGTGCCAGCAGCTTTAGACAGGGTGGAACCGGGGAGCTGTTTTTT
TRBJ1-2	NA	TRBV6-1	NA	CASSEVQGYYGYTF	TGTGCCAGCAGTGAAGTGCAGGGGTACTATGGCTACACCTTC
TRBJ2-7	TRBD1	TRBV5-5	NA	CASSRSPGQGYEQYF	TGTGCCAGCAGCCGCAGCCCGGGACAGGGATACGAGCAGTACTTC
TRBJ2-3	TRBD2	TRBV9	NA	CASSHRGLAGVGTDTQYF	TGTGCCAGCAGCCACAGGGGACTAGCGGGGGTCGGCACAGATACGCAGTATTTT
TRBJ2-6	NA	TRBV12-1	NA	CASSFDGHESGANVLTF	TGTGCCAGCAGCTTTGATGGGCACGAATCTGGGGCCAACGTCCTGACTTTC
TRBJ2-7	TRBD2	TRBV12-3/TRBV12-4	NA	CASSFGAGHEQYF	TGTGCCAGCAGTTTCGGAGCGGGGCACGAGCAGTACTTC
TRBJ1-2	TRBD1	TRBV5-4	NA	CASSLGTQGAGYGYTF	TGTGCCAGCAGCTTGGGAACTCAGGGGGCGGGCTATGGCTACACCTTC
TRBJ1-1	TRBD1	TRBV29-1	NA	CSDETGGTEAFF	TGCAGCGATGAGACAGGGGGAACTGAAGCTTTCTTT
TRBJ2-2	NA	TRBV5-4	NA	CASSLVGGGELFF	TGTGCCAGCAGCTTGGTAGGGGGCGGGGAGCTGTTTTTT
TRBJ1-2	NA	TRBV6-5	NA	CASTSLRGTYGYTF	TGTGCCAGCACCTCTCTTCGGGGAACCTATGGCTACACCTTC
TRBJ2-2	TRBD2	TRBV7-3	few	CASSLGASGVTGELFF	TGTGCCAGCAGCTTAGGCGCTAGCGGGGTTACCGGGGAGCTGTTTTTT
TRBJ1-1	NA	TRBV18	NA	CASSPGIVNTEAFF	TGTGCCAGCTCACCGGGCATCGTGAACACTGAAGCTTTCTTT
TRBJ2-7	NA	TRBV19	NA	CASSILGSWDEQYF	TGTGCCAGTAGTATACTAGGGAGTTGGGACGAGCAGTACTTC
TRBJ2-1	TRBD2	TRBV19	NA	CASSRDPLAGYNEQFF	TGTGCCAGTAGTAGGGACCCACTAGCGGGGTACAATGAGCAGTTCTTC